This TCR beta chain was identified during a study of early stage breast cancer tumors. Study summary: Most invasive tumors, twelve of 16, were ER+/PR+/HER2-. Samples were sequenced at about 9.7-fold average coverage.

Blood replicates held 0.5 ug DNA, tumor or normal breast around 1.5 ug, two each. Only in-frame clones appear in the TCRdb table, and some are missing; sequencing was by immunoSEQ multiplex PCR. The repertoire holds around 28,000 clones, with roughly 77% as singletons. Study findings and constraints: Comparing each tissue with blood distinguished tumor from normal in about 90% of the 16 patients.

Regarding this clone: Its specificity is not known.

The germline V gene encodes CDR1 SGHTA and CDR2 FQGTGA. V trimming: 0 bases; J trimming: 8 bases; junction bases outside the gene matches: 3. This CDR3 spans 14 amino acids. V gene TRBV7-3 combines with J gene TRBJ2-1, with 8 bases identical to TRBD2. The sample was breast tumor tissue. This receptor was taken from a person in their twenties or thirties with breast cancer. CDR3 residues: CASSLTSGKDEQFF. CDR3 DNA sequence: TGTGCCAGCAGCTTAACTAGCGGGAAGGATGAGCAGTTCTTC.